This entry lists 25 T cell receptor beta chains sequenced from one sample in a study of blood T cell repertoires in COVID-19. Produced via immunoSEQ multiplex PCR; TCRdb's table is partial and in-frame only. The table includes about 76,000 clones, around 83% detected once. The sample consisted of peripheral blood. These receptors were taken from a man aged 60 to 69 with COVID-19, enrolled during active disease.

The V gene is TRBV6-1, the J gene TRBJ1-1; no firm D call. V gave up 7 bases and J gave up 4 bases, with 13 bases separating them. CDR3 length equals 13 residues. Germline CDR1 MNHNS, CDR2 SASEGT. CDR3 residues: CASTGERATEAFF. CDR3 in DNA: TGTGCCAGCACCGGGGAGCGAGCCACTGAAGCTTTCTTT.

V gene TRBV3-1 (or the pseudogene TRBV3-2) combines with J gene TRBJ2-1; a possible D gene is TRBD2 (6 bases). Germline values: CDR1 LGHDT, CDR2 YNNKEL (reference sequence). The CDR3 loop spans 15 amino acids. The V gene lost 1 base and the J gene lost 4 bases, with 11 bases spanning the gap. The CDR3 nucleotides read TGTGCCAGCAGCCAAGTCCTAGCGAGATACAATGAGCAGTTCTTC. Protein sequence: CASSQVLARYNEQFF.

This clone showed up just a few times. The chain employs TRBV2 and TRBJ2-1; D gene uncertain. CDR1 is SNHLY and CDR2 is FYNNEI in the germline V gene. The CDR3 covers 13 residues. The V end was cut by 5 bases, the J end by 0 bases, with 5 bases between. CDR3 loop: CASSRSSYNEQFF. The CDR3 DNA is TGTGCCAGCAGTCGCAGCTCCTACAATGAGCAGTTCTTC.

This rearrangement joins TRBV9 to TRBJ2-1; D is uncertain. CDR1 is SGDLS, CDR2 YYNGEE, per germline. V lost 4 bases and J lost 7, with 12 bases in between. The CDR3 totals 13 residues. CDR3 sequence reads: CASSLAAGNEQFF. CDR3 nucleotide sequence: TGTGCCAGCAGCCTCGCCGCCGGGAATGAGCAGTTCTTC.

The count of this clone is one. J is TRBJ1-1 and V is TRBV9, with TRBD1 as a possible D gene (6 bases). This CDR3 is built from 16 residues. V was shortened by 2 bases and J by 1 base, with 15 bases between the two germline ends. CDR1 SGDLS and CDR2 YYNGEE come from the germline V gene. The CDR3 sequence is CASSVTGGQPNTEAFF. Written as DNA, the CDR3 is TGTGCCAGCAGCGTGACCGGTGGACAGCCGAACACTGAAGCTTTCTTT. The full variable domain, completed using reference TRBV9 and TRBJ1-1, is DSGVTQTPKHLITATGQRVTLRCSPRSGDLSVYWYQQSLDQGLQFLIQYYNGEERAKGNILERFSAQQFPDLHSELNLSSLELGDSALYFCASSVTGGQPNTEAFFGQGTRLTVV.

This rearrangement joins TRBV11-1 to TRBJ1-2; D remains ambiguous. Germline loops: CDR1 SGHAT, CDR2 FQDESV (reference sequence). The CDR3 has 11 amino acids. V lost 5 bases to trimming and J lost 7 bases, with 8 bases between them. The CDR3 bases are TGTGCCAGCAGCCTGGAGGGTGGCTACACCTTC. Protein sequence: CASSLEGGYTF.

V and J are TRBV28 and TRBJ2-1, with 12 positions matching TRBD2. The CDR3 is 20 amino acids. CDR1 and CDR2 from the germline V gene are MDHEN and SYDVKM. V was clipped by 2 bases and J by 0 bases; unmatched bases: 11. The CDR3: CASSLSRGLAGPGSYNEQFF. Here the CDR3 DNA reads TGTGCCAGCAGTTTAAGTAGAGGACTAGCGGGGCCCGGCTCCTACAATGAGCAGTTCTTC.

The rearrangement links TRBV27 to TRBJ2-2; no clear D. CDR3 size: 12 residues. With 5 bases removed from V and 10 bases from J, the gap between germline ends came to 11 bases. Germline-derived CDR1 and CDR2 are MNHEY and SMNVEV (reference sequence). CDR3 in DNA: TGTGCCAGCAGTGCCAGTTTTGTGGAGCTGTTTTTT. This translates into CASSASFVELFF.

The genes are TRBV5-1 and TRBJ2-2; 7 bases align to TRBD1. The CDR3 sequence is 15 residues long. V lost 4 bases and J lost 5; bases outside the gene matches: 8. Germline V gene lookup returns CDR1 SGHRS and CDR2 YFSETQ. DNA of the CDR3: TGCGCCAGCAGCCGAGGACAGGTTGGGACCGGGGAGCTGTTTTTT. Protein product: CASSRGQVGTGELFF.

This clone was recorded only once. V usage is TRBV4-1 and J usage is TRBJ2-7, with TRBD2 as a possible D gene (6 bases). V gave up 0 bases and J gave up 4 bases, with 13 bases separating them. Germline CDR1 reads MGHRA; CDR2 reads YSYEKL. The CDR3 runs 15 residues. The CDR3, as DNA: TGCGCCAGCAGCCAAGATCCTAGCGCTTTTTACGAGCAGTACTTC. Protein: CASSQDPSAFYEQYF.

The sample holds a few counts of this clone. The chain joins TRBV7-2 to TRBJ1-1; D not resolved. The V gene's germline CDR1 is SGHTA and CDR2 FQGNSA. This CDR3 contains 14 residues. The V gene lost 2 bases and the J gene lost 3 bases, with 10 bases spanning the gap. The CDR3 DNA reads as TGTGCCAGCAGCTTATTTGCAGAAGACACTGAAGCTTTCTTT. This codes for CASSLFAEDTEAFF.

This clone has more than one count but fewer than ten. The chain carries TRBV2 and TRBJ1-5; 11 nucleotides line up with TRBD1. Trimming at V came to 3 bases and at J to 4 bases, leaving 2 bases not matched to a gene. This CDR3 comprises 15 residues. In germline, CDR1 is SNHLY, CDR2 FYNNEI. This CDR3 reads CASSEGQGGNQPQHF. In DNA form, the CDR3 reads TGTGCCAGCAGTGAGGGACAGGGGGGAAATCAGCCCCAGCATTTT.

The chain joins TRBV2 to TRBJ2-3; a possible D gene is TRBD1 (5 bases). Germline CDR1 and CDR2: SNHLY and FYNNEI. The CDR3 is made up of 16 amino acids. Trimming took 7 bases from V and 4 from J, leaving 21 bases between them. The CDR3 bases are TGTGCCAGCACCCCTCAGTCAGGGTCACTTTCAGATACGCAGTATTTT. It codes for CASTPQSGSLSDTQYF.

This clone was recorded only once. The rearrangement uses TRBV18 and TRBJ1-2; 10 bases are a match to TRBD1. Looked up from germline, CDR1 is KGHSH and CDR2 is LQKENI. V shed 3 bases and J 5 bases; nucleotides not matched to a gene: 6. This CDR3 contains 15 residues. The CDR3 reads CASSPGQGTGYGYTF. The DNA for the CDR3 is TGTGCCAGCTCACCGGGACAGGGGACTGGTTATGGCTACACCTTC.

This clone showed up just a few times. The rearrangement uses TRBV7-9 and TRBJ2-3; TRBD2 matches 12 bases. The germline V gene has CDR1 SEHNR and CDR2 FQNEAQ (reference sequence). V was clipped by 4 bases and J by 4 bases; unmatched bases: 6. The CDR3 has 16 residues. The CDR3 loop reads CASSSRLAGVPDTQYF. Written as DNA, the CDR3 is TGTGCCAGCAGCTCCAGACTAGCGGGAGTGCCAGATACGCAGTATTTT.

This chain uses TRBV5-1 with TRBJ2-1; 8 nucleotides align to TRBD2. Germline V lookup: CDR1 SGHRS, CDR2 YFSETQ. This CDR3 region has 17 residues. V was clipped by 2 bases and J by 8 bases; unmatched bases: 15. CDR3 in amino acids: CASSFEPATGLGDEQFF. The CDR3 DNA sequence: TGCGCCAGCAGCTTCGAGCCTGCTACGGGACTAGGGGATGAGCAGTTCTTC.

The genes are TRBV11-3 and TRBJ2-5; 8 nucleotides match TRBD1. The CDR3 is made up of 13 amino acids. The germline V gene has CDR1 SGHNT and CDR2 YENEEA. Trimming cost V 3 bases and J 5 bases; bases outside gene matches: 2. The CDR3 sequence is CASSFQGAETQYF. The CDR3 DNA reads TGTGCCAGCAGCTTTCAGGGGGCGGAGACCCAGTACTTC.

The chain links TRBV5-1 to TRBJ2-7; 15 nucleotides agree with TRBD2. The CDR3 runs to 16 residues. Trimming cost V 4 bases and J 0 bases; bases outside gene matches: 2. CDR1 and CDR2 from the germline V gene are SGHRS and YFSETQ. CDR3 loop: CASSKGLAGGSYEQYF. The CDR3, as DNA: TGCGCCAGCAGCAAGGGACTAGCGGGAGGCTCCTACGAGCAGTACTTC.

This clone was seen just once. The chain combines TRBV10-1 with TRBJ1-2; 8 bases agree with TRBD1. The CDR3 has 12 residues. The junction had 5 bases not matched to a gene; V was cut back by 6 bases and J by 8 bases. Germline V CDR1 and CDR2: WNHNN, SYGVQD (reference sequence). The CDR3 nucleotides read TGCGCCAGCAGAGAGACAGGGGACGGCTACACCTTC. This encodes CASRETGDGYTF.

The gene calls are TRBV5-4 and TRBJ2-2; TRBD2 matches 9 bases. The CDR3 length is 17 residues. Germline V gene data show CDR1 as SGHNT and CDR2 as YYREEE (reference sequence). V was clipped by 4 bases and J by 8 bases; unmatched bases: 15. CDR3 residues: CASSPREAGGLQGELFF. CDR3 DNA: TGTGCCAGCAGCCCCCGGGAGGCGGGGGGGCTTCAGGGGGAGCTGTTTTTT.

The V gene is TRBV7-9, the J gene TRBJ1-1, with 8 bases aligning to TRBD1. The CDR3 consists of 14 residues. The V and J ends lost 7 bases and 3 bases, in that order; junction bases with no gene match: 7. Germline V lookup: CDR1 SEHNR, CDR2 FQNEAQ (reference sequence). CDR3 residues: CASNLQGEDTEAFF. CDR3 coding DNA: TGTGCCAGCAACCTACAGGGGGAGGACACTGAAGCTTTCTTT.

J is TRBJ1-4 and V is TRBV6-5; D uncertain. The length of the CDR3 is 13 residues. Germline V gene lookup returns CDR1 MNHEY and CDR2 SVGAGI. Trimming removed 11 bases from V and 0 bases from J, with 10 bases in between. DNA for the CDR3: TGTGCCGCGGGAAGGACAACTAATGAAAAACTGTTTTTT. This translates into CAAGRTTNEKLFF.

The rearrangement uses TRBV29-1 and TRBJ2-1; 10 positions match TRBD2. V gave up 8 bases and J gave up 7 bases; unmatched junction bases: 8. The CDR3 runs 13 residues. The V gene's germline CDR1 is SQVTM and CDR2 ANQGSEA. CDR3 coding DNA: TGCAGCTTTCGGGCTAGCGGGGGAAATGAGCAGTTCTTC. Protein product: CSFRASGGNEQFF.

Regarding this clone: A read error likely explains this, since a far larger clone differs by one base. This chain uses TRBV13 with TRBJ1-6; 8 bases match TRBD1. With 0 bases clipped from V and 6 bases from J, the junction kept 1 base outside the gene matches. Germline CDR1 PRHDT, CDR2 FYEKMQ (reference sequence). The CDR3 is 15 amino acids. CDR3 DNA sequence: TGTGCCAGCAGCTTAGGGGACAGGGTTAATTCACCCCTCCACTTT. Its translation: CASSLGDRVNSPLHF.

The CDR3 is CATSDRGFNQPQHF. The CDR3 region has the DNA TGTGCCACCAGTGACAGGGGGTTCAATCAGCCCCAGCATTTT. The chain uses TRBV24-1 and TRBJ1-5; 7 bases line up with TRBD1. Germline lookup yields CDR1 KGHDR and CDR2 SFDVKD. This CDR3 has 14 amino acids. Trimming at V came to 4 bases and at J to 3 bases, leaving 2 bases not matched to a gene.